This entry concerns a single T cell receptor beta chain. Its antigen is unknown. The time point is: week 5, during vaccination. One vaccine dose held 300 ug of mutant IDH1 20-mer peptide and came with topical imiquimod. Every donor had a new WHO grade 3 or 4 astrocytoma that was IDH1-mutant, with loss of nuclear ATRX. TCRdb's table, derived via immunoSEQ multiplex PCR, lists solely in-frame clones and lacks some. Of 45,000 to 60,000 clones listed, around 78% are singletons. This specimen belongs to a study of a mutant IDH1 vaccine in newly diagnosed glioma. About the research overall: Across weeks 1, 3, 5, 7, 11, 15, 19 and 23, patients received a vaccination each time, eight in all. Treated patients had a mean age of around 40 years and a sex split that was about 62% male and about 38% female.

Sequencing used PBMCs, obtained from a glioma patient whose treatment included an IDH1 peptide vaccine. The clonotype was recovered from a man aged 50-60 years with glioma.

CDR3 in DNA: TGCGCCAGCAGCCAAGACCCCCTCTTCCGGGGGGGTGGCGAAGGGTTCTTC. Translation: CASSQDPLFRGGGEGFF. This chain connects TRBV4-1 to TRBJ2-1; 8 positions agree with TRBD2. V lost 0 bases, J lost 15 bases, and 19 bases stayed unmatched. Germline values: CDR1 MGHRA, CDR2 YSYEKL. The length of the CDR3 is 17 residues.